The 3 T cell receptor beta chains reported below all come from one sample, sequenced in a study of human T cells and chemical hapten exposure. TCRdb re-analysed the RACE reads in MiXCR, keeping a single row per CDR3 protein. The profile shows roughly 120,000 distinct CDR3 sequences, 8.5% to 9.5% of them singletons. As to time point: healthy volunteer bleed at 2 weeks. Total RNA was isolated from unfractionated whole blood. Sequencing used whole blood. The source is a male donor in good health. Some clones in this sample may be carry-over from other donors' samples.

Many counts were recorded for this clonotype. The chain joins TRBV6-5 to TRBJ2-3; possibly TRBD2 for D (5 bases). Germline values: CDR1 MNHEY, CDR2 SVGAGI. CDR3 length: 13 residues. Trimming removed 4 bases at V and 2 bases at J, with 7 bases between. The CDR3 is CASSSRDTDTQYF. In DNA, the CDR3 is TGTGCCAGCAGTTCGAGGGACACAGATACGCAGTATTTT.

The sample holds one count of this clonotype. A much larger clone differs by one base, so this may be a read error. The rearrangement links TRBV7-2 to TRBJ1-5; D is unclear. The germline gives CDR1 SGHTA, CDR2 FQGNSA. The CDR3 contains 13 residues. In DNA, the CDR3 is TGTGCCAGCAGCCCGGAGAGCAATCAGTCCCAGCATTTT. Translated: CASSPESNQSQHF.

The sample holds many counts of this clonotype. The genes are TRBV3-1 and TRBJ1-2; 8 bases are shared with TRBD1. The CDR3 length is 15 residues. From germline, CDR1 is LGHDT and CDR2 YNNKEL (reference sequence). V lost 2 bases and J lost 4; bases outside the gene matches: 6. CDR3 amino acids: CASSQTDRDFYGYTF. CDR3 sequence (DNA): TGTGCCAGCAGCCAAACGGACAGGGACTTCTATGGCTACACCTTC.